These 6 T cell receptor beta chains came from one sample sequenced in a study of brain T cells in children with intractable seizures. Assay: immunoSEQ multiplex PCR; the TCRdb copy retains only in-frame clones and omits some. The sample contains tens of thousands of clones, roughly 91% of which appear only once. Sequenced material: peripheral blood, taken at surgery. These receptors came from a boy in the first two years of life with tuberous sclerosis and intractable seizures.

As DNA, the CDR3 is TGTGCCAGCAGCTTACCCCAGGGGGCTATGAGGGAGACCCAGTACTTC. Translating it yields CASSLPQGAMRETQYF. The chain joins TRBV7-9 to TRBJ2-5; 8 nucleotides align to TRBD1. The germline V gene encodes CDR1 SEHNR and CDR2 FQNEAQ (reference sequence). The V segment lost 2 bases and the J segment 5 bases; nucleotides outside the gene matches: 10. CDR3 length: 16 residues. The variable domain in full, with the rest retrieved from reference TRBV7-9 and TRBJ2-5, is DTGVSQNPRHKITKRGQNVTFRCDPISEHNRLYWYRQTLGQGPEFLTYFQNEAQLEKSRLLSDRFSAERPKGSFSTLEIQRTEQGDSAMYLCASSLPQGAMRETQYFGPGTRLLVL.

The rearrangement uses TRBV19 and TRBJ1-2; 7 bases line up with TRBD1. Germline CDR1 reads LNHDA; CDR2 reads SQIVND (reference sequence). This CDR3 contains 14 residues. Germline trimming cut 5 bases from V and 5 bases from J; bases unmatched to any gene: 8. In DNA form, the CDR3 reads TGTGCCAGTAGTTTCCCGGACAGGTTATATGGCTACACCTTC. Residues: CASSFPDRLYGYTF.

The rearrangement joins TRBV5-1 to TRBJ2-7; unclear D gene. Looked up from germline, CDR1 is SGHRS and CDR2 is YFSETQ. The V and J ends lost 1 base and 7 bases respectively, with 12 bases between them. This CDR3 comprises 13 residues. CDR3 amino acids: CASSLSASPEQYF. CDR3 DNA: TGCGCCAGCAGCTTGTCGGCTAGTCCGGAGCAGTACTTC.

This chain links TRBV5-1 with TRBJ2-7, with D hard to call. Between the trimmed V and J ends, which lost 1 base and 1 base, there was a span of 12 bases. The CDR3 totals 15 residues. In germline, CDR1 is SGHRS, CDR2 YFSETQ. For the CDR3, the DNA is TGCGCCAGCAGCTTGTTCATCAGCCGGTCCTACGAGCAGTACTTC. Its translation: CASSLFISRSYEQYF.

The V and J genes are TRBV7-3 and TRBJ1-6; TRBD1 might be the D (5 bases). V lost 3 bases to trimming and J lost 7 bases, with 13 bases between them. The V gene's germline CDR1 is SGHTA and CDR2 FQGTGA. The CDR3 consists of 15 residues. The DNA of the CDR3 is TGTGCCAGCAGCTTCTGGGGCAGGGAAAATTCACCCCTCCACTTT. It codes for CASSFWGRENSPLHF.

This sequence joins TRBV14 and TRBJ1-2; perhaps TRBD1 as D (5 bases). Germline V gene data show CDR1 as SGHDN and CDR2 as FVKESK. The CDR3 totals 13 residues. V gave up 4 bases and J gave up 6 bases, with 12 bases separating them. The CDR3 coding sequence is TGTGCCAGCAGCCCTGGGACTCCCCATGGCTACACCTTC. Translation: CASSPGTPHGYTF.